The 16 T cell receptor beta chains in this list originate from one sample, sequenced in a study of OX40 agonist ivuxolimab in advanced cancers. The protocol was immunoSEQ multiplex PCR, while the TCRdb copy is restricted to in-frame clones and leaves out a portion. Of about 45,000 clones listed, 88% were seen once; the top ten hold approximately 12%. Source: CD4+ or CD8+ T cells sorted from blood, taken in a trial of the OX40 agonist ivuxolimab. Receptor source: an adult with an advanced solid tumor such as melanoma, head and neck, liver or kidney cancer.

This rearrangement joins TRBV19 to TRBJ1-1, with 7 bases identical to TRBD1. Germline CDR1 LNHDA, CDR2 SQIVND (reference sequence). J lost 1 base, V lost 8 bases, and 4 bases had no gene match. The CDR3 is made up of 13 amino acids. For the CDR3, the DNA is TGTGCCAGTCACGGGACAGCGAACACTGAAGCTTTCTTT. Its protein product is CASHGTANTEAFF.

The J gene is TRBJ2-7, the V gene TRBV6-5, with D possibly matching TRBD1 (6 bases). Germline V lookup: CDR1 MNHEY, CDR2 SVGAGI. V was clipped by 6 bases and J by 2 bases, with 14 bases between them. This CDR3 has 14 amino acids. The CDR3 bases are TGTGCCAGCAGGATGGGGAGACAGGCCTACGAGCAGTACTTC. This translates into CASRMGRQAYEQYF.

This sequence joins TRBV19 and TRBJ2-3; D gene unclear. Germline CDR1 reads LNHDA; CDR2 reads SQIVND (reference sequence). The CDR3 length is 12 residues. V was cut by 4 bases and J by 5 bases, with 7 bases left in between. The CDR3 region is CASSTRQDTQYF. In DNA form, the CDR3 reads TGTGCCAGTAGTACAAGACAAGATACGCAGTATTTT. Using reference TRBV19 and TRBJ2-3 for the parts outside the CDR3, the full variable domain is DGGITQSPKYLFRKEGQNVTLSCEQNLNHDAMYWYRQDPGQGLRLIYYSQIVNDFQKGDIAEGYSVSREKKESFPLTVTSAQKNPTAFYLCASSTRQDTQYFGPGTRLTVL.

This rearrangement joins TRBV7-9 to TRBJ2-7, with D perhaps matching TRBD1 or TRBD2 (5 bases each). This CDR3 is built from 15 residues. Germline-derived CDR1 and CDR2 are SEHNR and FQNEAQ (reference sequence). With 3 bases removed from V and 2 bases from J, the gap between germline ends came to 14 bases. The CDR3 loop reads CASSFTGTQTYEQYF. Here the CDR3 DNA reads TGTGCCAGCAGCTTCACCGGGACGCAAACCTACGAGCAGTACTTC.

This chain joins TRBV14 and TRBJ2-1, with 10 bases lining up with TRBD1. Germline V gene sequence: CDR1 SGHDN, CDR2 FVKESK. The CDR3 sequence is 21 residues long. The trim removed 0 bases at V and 5 bases at J, leaving 19 bases unmatched. DNA for the CDR3: TGTGCCAGCAGCCAAGATCTGACAGGGGGCTTAACTCCGCCACGCGACAATGAGCAGTTCTTC. Protein sequence: CASSQDLTGGLTPPRDNEQFF.

This clone was picked up one time. In nucleotides, the CDR3 is TGTGCCAGCAGCCACGACAAATTCCTAGCGGGAGTCGGCAATGAGCAGTTCTTC. Its translation is CASSHDKFLAGVGNEQFF. V and J are TRBV14 and TRBJ2-1; TRBD2 matches 10 bases. Unmatched junction bases numbered 14, after V lost 3 bases and J lost 6 bases. There are 18 residues in the CDR3. The germline V gene encodes CDR1 SGHDN and CDR2 FVKESK.

The rearrangement links TRBV18 to TRBJ2-1; 9 nucleotides align to TRBD1. The germline CDR1 and CDR2 sequences are KGHSH and LQKENI. V shed 5 bases and J 4 bases; nucleotides not matched to a gene: 9. The CDR3 has 16 amino acids. CDR3 DNA sequence: TGTGCCAGCTCATTAGGACGGGACAGGGCTTACAATGAGCAGTTCTTC. Protein: CASSLGRDRAYNEQFF.

V is TRBV5-1 and J is TRBJ2-3; D gene unclear. The length of the CDR3 is 15 residues. The V gene's germline CDR1 is SGHRS and CDR2 YFSETQ. Trimming cost V 0 bases and J 4 bases, with 12 bases left between them. CDR3 protein: CASSLVEVSPDTQYF. In DNA, the CDR3 is TGCGCCAGCAGCTTGGTTGAGGTCAGCCCAGATACGCAGTATTTT.

The chain combines TRBV6-6 with TRBJ2-2, with D possibly being TRBD1 (5 bases). Trimming took off 2 bases at V and 1 base at J, with 5 bases between the two ends. The CDR3 runs to 14 residues. Germline values: CDR1 MNHNY, CDR2 SVGAGI (reference sequence). CDR3 loop: CASSYRGNTGELFF. The CDR3 DNA is TGTGCCAGCAGTTACAGGGGGAACACCGGGGAGCTGTTTTTT.

The chain couples TRBV11-2 to TRBJ2-7; 7 nucleotides line up with TRBD1. V lost 4 bases to trimming and J lost 2 bases; unmatched junction nucleotides: 5. CDR1 is SGHAT and CDR2 is FQNNGV in the germline V gene. The CDR3 length is 14 residues. CDR3 residues: CASSSNRGTYEQYF. The CDR3 region has the DNA TGTGCCAGCAGCTCCAACAGGGGAACCTACGAGCAGTACTTC. Full variable domain (missing parts from reference TRBV11-2 and TRBJ2-7): EAGVAQSPRYKIIEKRQSVAFWCNPISGHATLYWYQQILGQGPKLLIQFQNNGVVDDSQLPKDRFSAERLKGVDSTLKIQPAKLEDSAVYLCASSSNRGTYEQYFGPGTRLTVT.

This clone came up a few times. The chain joins TRBV15 to TRBJ2-2; the match to TRBD1 covers 7 bases. After removal of 7 bases from V and 0 bases from J, the junction contained 14 bases not matched to a gene. This CDR3 spans 18 amino acids. Germline assignment: CDR1 LNHNV and CDR2 YYDKDF (reference sequence). The CDR3 DNA is TGTGCCACCAACCGAAACCCCAGGGACAGTCCGAACACCGGGGAGCTGTTTTTT. Translating it yields CATNRNPRDSPNTGELFF.

CDR3 sequence reads: CASSPPVGLAGVNEQFF. The CDR3 DNA reads TGTGCCAGTAGTCCTCCCGTGGGACTAGCGGGTGTGAATGAGCAGTTCTTC. The V and J genes are TRBV19 and TRBJ2-1, with 12 bases fitting TRBD2. J gave up 7 bases and V 5 bases, and 12 bases lay outside the gene matches. This CDR3 is 17 amino acids long. Germline CDR1 and CDR2: LNHDA and SQIVND (reference sequence).

This clone was detected a few times. The J gene is TRBJ1-1, the V gene TRBV14; D is unresolved. The CDR3 spans 14 residues. V lost 8 bases and J 0 bases, leaving 13 bases between the germline ends. Germline CDR1 reads SGHDN; CDR2 reads FVKESK. The CDR3 spells CASSDPAMNTEAFF. CDR3 nucleotide sequence: TGTGCCAGCTCCGATCCGGCTATGAACACTGAAGCTTTCTTT.

V gene TRBV30 combines with J gene TRBJ1-6; D might be TRBD1 (6 bases). Trimming removed 2 bases from V and 8 bases from J, with 13 bases in between. Germline-derived CDR1 and CDR2 are GTSNPN and SVGIG (reference sequence). This CDR3 contains 14 residues. The DNA for the CDR3 is TGTGCCTGGAGTAAAGGGGGGCAGGATTCACCCCTCCACTTT. Amino acids: CAWSKGGQDSPLHF.

This clone was detected only once. This chain connects TRBV9 to TRBJ2-1, with D possibly matching TRBD1 (6 bases). The V and J ends lost 2 bases and 7 bases respectively, with 13 bases between them. CDR1 is SGDLS and CDR2 is YYNGEE in the germline V gene. The CDR3 consists of 14 residues. CDR3 coding DNA: TGTGCCAGCAGCGTTACAGGGAATTGGAATGAGCAGTTCTTC. Its translation is CASSVTGNWNEQFF.

This chain links TRBV2 with TRBJ1-2, with D possibly TRBD1 on 6 matching bases. The CDR3 extends over 13 amino acids. Per the germline V gene, CDR1 is SNHLY and CDR2 is FYNNEI. V lost 5 bases to trimming and J lost 7 bases, with 14 bases between them. The DNA for the CDR3 is TGTGCCAGCAGTTTCGCAGGGGAAAGTGGCTACACCTTC. This encodes CASSFAGESGYTF. Using reference TRBV2 and TRBJ1-2 for the parts outside the CDR3, the full variable domain is EPEVTQTPSHQVTQMGQEVILRCVPISNHLYFYWYRQILGQKVEFLVSFYNNEISEKSEIFDDQFSVERPDGSNFTLKIRSTKLEDSAMYFCASSFAGESGYTFGSGTRLTVV.